These 18 T cell receptor beta chains were all obtained from the same sample, sequenced in a study of regulatory T cells in long-lasting Graves disease. Libraries of TCR beta came from iRepertoire HTBI primers plus Arm-PCR of CDR3 regions. MiXCR was run by TCRdb on the multiplex PCR reads, yielding one entry per CDR3 protein. Among roughly 400,000 distinct CDR3 sequences, around 15% were seen once, and the ten largest hold about 23%. Time point reported: newly diagnosed GD, antithyroid drugs for less than 3 months. RNA from PBMCs was the source of the TCR library. This same sample was also taken into another study, of T cells in Graves' hyperthyroidism and ophthalmopathy.

The sequences come from peripheral blood mononuclear cells (PBMCs), collected at new diagnosis, from a patient treated with antithyroid drugs. Every receptor here comes from a young woman with Graves disease.

This clonotype appeared many times. CDR3 sequence reads: CASSLALYTGELFF. Here the CDR3 DNA reads TGTGCCAGCAGTTTAGCCCTTTACACCGGGGAGCTGTTTTTT. The chain links TRBV12-3 or TRBV12-4 to TRBJ2-2, with D uncertain. The length of the CDR3 is 14 residues. The V and J ends lost 0 bases and 3 bases respectively, with 5 bases between them.

The chain joins TRBV12-3 or TRBV12-4 to TRBJ1-4; D ambiguous. The CDR3 totals 16 residues. V lost 8 bases, J lost 4 bases, and 20 bases lay in between. CDR3 protein: CASCKVHKDRNEKLFF. DNA of the CDR3: TGTGCCAGCTGTAAGGTACACAAGGATCGTAATGAAAAACTGTTTTTT.

In this sample, this clonotype turned up many times. V usage is TRBV2 and J usage is TRBJ1-5; weak D call: TRBD1 (6 bases). The germline V and J ends were trimmed by 8 bases and 5 bases, with 13 bases remaining between them. Germline V lookup: CDR1 SNHLY, CDR2 FYNNEI. The CDR3 spans 13 residues. CDR3 sequence: CASGQGSHQPQHF. The CDR3 nucleotides are TGTGCCAGCGGTCAGGGGAGCCATCAGCCCCAGCATTTT.

J is TRBJ2-2 and V is TRBV20-1; 14 bases are a match to TRBD2. V trimming: 0 bases; J trimming: 6 bases; junction bases outside the gene matches: 9. This CDR3 is built from 18 residues. Germline V gene data show CDR1 as DFQATT and CDR2 as SNEGSKA (reference sequence). CDR3 in DNA: TGCAGTGCTAGAGATAGACTAGCGGGAGGGCCTCGTTCCGGGGAGCTGTTTTTT. Translating gives CSARDRLAGGPRSGELFF.

This clonotype occurred many times. The chain couples TRBV28 to TRBJ2-7, with TRBD1 identical over 8 bases. CDR3 length: 13 amino acids. With 11 bases clipped from V and 0 bases from J, the junction kept 6 bases outside the gene matches. Germline assignment: CDR1 MDHEN and CDR2 SYDVKM. This chain's CDR3 is CAFRDRSSYEQYF. The CDR3 DNA follows: TGTGCCTTCCGGGACAGGAGCTCCTACGAGCAGTACTTC.

The chain uses TRBV20-1 and TRBJ2-7; 10 bases are a match to TRBD1. V was pared by 6 bases and J by 5 bases, with 7 bases of the junction left unmatched. CDR3 length equals 13 residues. Germline CDR1 is DFQATT and CDR2 is SNEGSKA (reference sequence). The CDR3 nucleotides read TGCAGTGCCCGGGGACAGGGGAACGACGAGCAGTACTTC. Its translation: CSARGQGNDEQYF.

As for this clonotype: It may be a read error: a sequence one base away is much more abundant. The chain is built from TRBV19 and TRBJ1-2; D is ambiguous. This CDR3 contains 12 residues. Between the trimmed V and J ends, which lost 7 bases and 4 bases, there was a span of 10 bases. Per the germline V gene, CDR1 is LNHDA and CDR2 is SQIVND (reference sequence). The CDR3 sequence: CASIPTSYGYTF. CDR3 in DNA: TGTGCCAGTATTCCGACAAGCTATGGCTACACCTTC.

In its sample, this clonotype was seen a few times. Sequence at one end of the junction differs from germline and may be a read error. The chain joins TRBV28 to TRBJ1-2; D uncertain. Germline CDR1 is MDHEN and CDR2 is SYDVKM. This CDR3 contains 12 residues. Here the CDR3 reads CVSSSLSSGYTF. Written as DNA, the CDR3 is TGTGTCAGCAGTTCCCTCTCTAGTGGCTACACCTTC.

The chain carries TRBV7-9 and TRBJ2-5; possibly TRBD1 for D (5 bases). This CDR3 is 18 amino acids long. Germline CDR1 SEHNR, CDR2 FQNEAQ (reference sequence). V lost 4 bases to trimming and J lost 2 bases, with 23 bases between them. This CDR3 reads CASSSGARRSDLQETQYF. CDR3 nucleotides: TGTGCCAGCAGCTCTGGGGCCAGGCGATCCGACCTTCAAGAGACCCAGTACTTC.

This clonotype has a count of ten or more. The gene calls are TRBV27 and TRBJ1-1; D uncertain. The germline V and J ends were trimmed by 3 bases and 4 bases, with 9 bases remaining between them. Germline CDR1 is MNHEY and CDR2 is SMNVEV (reference sequence). CDR3 length equals 13 residues. CDR3 protein: CASSFRDTTEAFF. In DNA, the CDR3 is TGTGCCAGCAGTTTCCGAGACACCACTGAAGCTTTCTTT.

This clonotype showed up many times. The chain joins TRBV6-2 or TRBV6-3 to TRBJ1-5, with 8 bases identical to TRBD1. Germline V gives CDR1 MNHEY, CDR2 SVGEGT. The CDR3 extends over 15 amino acids. The V and J ends lost 0 bases and 6 bases, in that order; junction bases with no gene match: 4. As DNA, the CDR3 is TGTGCCAGCAGTTACTCATCAGGGGGCGGTCAGCCCCAGCATTTT. Translated, it gives CASSYSSGGGQPQHF.

This clonotype was seen ten or more times. The gene calls are TRBV6-1 and TRBJ2-4; a possible D gene is TRBD1 (5 bases). From germline, CDR1 is MNHNS and CDR2 SASEGT. The CDR3 contains 14 residues. Trimming removed 6 bases from V and 1 base from J, with 10 bases in between. This chain's CDR3 is CASRDTAAKNIQYF. The CDR3 bases are TGTGCCAGCAGGGACACCGCTGCCAAAAACATTCAGTACTTC.

This clonotype has ten or more counts. The chain employs TRBV28 and TRBJ1-5, with D possibly being TRBD1 (6 bases). Trimming removed 6 bases at V and 5 bases at J, with 11 bases between. The CDR3 totals 13 residues. Germline CDR1 reads MDHEN; CDR2 reads SYDVKM. CDR3 protein: CASRVQGDQPQHF. The CDR3 nucleotides read TGTGCCAGCAGGGTACAGGGTGATCAGCCCCAGCATTTT. Based on the CDR3 plus reference TRBV28 and TRBJ1-5, the full variable domain is DVKVTQSSRYLVKRTGEKVFLECVQDMDHENMFWYRQDPGLGLRLIYFSYDVKMKEKGDIPEGYSVSREKKERFSLILESASTNQTSMYLCASRVQGDQPQHFGDGTRLSIL.

The chain has TRBV30 and TRBJ2-1; D perhaps matches TRBD2 (6 bases). Looked up from germline, CDR1 is GTSNPN and CDR2 is SVGIG (reference sequence). This CDR3 region has 11 residues. CDR3 sequence: CAYTSRNEQFF. CDR3 nucleotides: TGTGCTTATACTAGCCGCAATGAGCAGTTCTTC.

Concerning this clonotype: Given a much more abundant clone one base away, this may be a read error. Lacking the conserved final phenylalanine or tryptophan, this CDR3 likely reflects a read error. The gene calls are TRBV18 and TRBJ2-7, with D possibly TRBD2 on 5 matching bases. CDR1 is KGHSH, CDR2 LQKENI, per germline. V dropped 5 bases and J dropped 1 base, with 9 bases sitting between them. The CDR3 has 13 amino acids. Here the CDR3 reads CASSSGISYEQYL. CDR3 in DNA: TGTGCCAGCTCATCCGGGATATCCTACGAGCAGTACCTC.

This sequence joins TRBV9 and TRBJ1-1; D is unresolved. Trimming cost V 5 bases and J 1 base, with 9 bases left between them. In germline, CDR1 is SGDLS, CDR2 YYNGEE. There are 13 residues in the CDR3. CDR3 bases: TGTGCCAGCAGTAAGGCAGGGAACACTGAAGCTTTCTTT. Its protein product is CASSKAGNTEAFF.

This chain joins TRBV6-5 and TRBJ2-3; D ambiguous. Trimming pared 0 bases from V and 1 base from J, leaving 5 bases between. Germline assignment: CDR1 MNHEY and CDR2 SVGAGI. The CDR3 is made up of 14 amino acids. The CDR3 DNA reads TGTGCCAGCAGTTACTCTTGGGGCACAGATACGCAGTATTTT. Translating gives CASSYSWGTDTQYF.

The J gene is TRBJ2-1, the V gene TRBV3-1; possibly TRBD2 for D (5 bases). Germline CDR1 is LGHDT and CDR2 is YNNKEL (reference sequence). The CDR3 is made up of 16 amino acids. The V and J ends lost 2 bases and 5 bases respectively, with 16 bases between them. The CDR3 sequence: CASSQYLATKDNEQFF. CDR3 coding DNA: TGTGCCAGCAGCCAATACTTGGCGACTAAAGACAATGAGCAGTTCTTC.